The rows below give T cell receptor beta chains drawn from one sample of a study of OX40 agonist ivuxolimab in advanced cancers. The protocol was immunoSEQ multiplex PCR, while the TCRdb copy is restricted to in-frame clones and leaves out a portion. The sample carries around 30,000 clones, 75% to 85% recorded once. Sequencing was performed on CD4+ or CD8+ T cells sorted from blood, taken in a trial of the OX40 agonist ivuxolimab. All receptors derive from an adult with an advanced solid tumor such as melanoma, head and neck, liver or kidney cancer. CDR3s include the opening cysteine and the closing phenylalanine or tryptophan. The D gene is left open where the match is weak. Where a row states a size, it is once, few, many or the class of an expanded clone; other rows omit it.

v_gene	abundance	j_gene	d_gene	CDR3aa	CDR3nt
TRBV6-5	few	TRBJ2-3	NA	CASSPNPDTQYF	TGTGCCAGCAGTCCGAACCCAGATACGCAGTATTTT
TRBV6-5	NA	TRBJ2-1	NA	CASSASGNEQFF	TGTGCCAGTAGTGCCAGCGGGAATGAGCAGTTCTTC
TRBV11-2	NA	TRBJ1-2	NA	CASDQLSLGGGYTF	TGTGCCAGCGACCAACTCTCACTCGGGGGTGGCTACACCTTC
TRBV30	NA	TRBJ2-1	NA	CAWNNEGYNEQFF	TGTGCCTGGAATAACGAAGGGTACAATGAGCAGTTCTTC
TRBV5-4	NA	TRBJ1-2	NA	CASTREPGQRSYGYTF	TGTGCCAGCACCCGAGAACCTGGACAGCGGTCCTATGGCTACACCTTC
TRBV28	once	TRBJ1-1	NA	CASSRFSEAFF	TGTGCCAGCAGTCGATTCAGTGAAGCTTTCTTT
TRBV10-3	medium-sized	TRBJ1-6	TRBD1	CAIQGTENSPLHF	TGTGCCATACAGGGGACGGAGAATTCACCCCTCCACTTT
TRBV10-2	NA	TRBJ2-7	NA	CASSVQGSGEQYF	TGCGCCAGCAGTGTTCAGGGGTCGGGCGAGCAGTACTTC
TRBV9	NA	TRBJ2-3	NA	CASSVGPDLITDTQYF	TGTGCCAGCAGCGTAGGCCCGGACCTGATCACAGATACGCAGTATTTT
TRBV12-5	NA	TRBJ1-4	TRBD1	CASGSPPGQGPRNSEKLFF	TGTGCTAGTGGTTCACCTCCGGGACAGGGACCGCGTAATAGTGAAAAACTGTTTTTT
TRBV19	NA	TRBJ2-2	TRBD1	CASSILAGGTGELFF	TGTGCCAGTAGTATATTGGCAGGGGGCACCGGGGAGCTGTTTTTT
TRBV27	few	TRBJ2-7	NA	CASSLSRGPFGAYEQYF	TGTGCCAGCAGTTTATCCCGCGGACCCTTTGGGGCCTACGAGCAGTACTTC
TRBV11-2	NA	TRBJ2-1	NA	CASSLGWSWRGYEQFF	TGTGCCAGCAGCTTGGGTTGGAGTTGGAGGGGGTATGAGCAGTTCTTC
TRBV9	once	TRBJ1-1	NA	CASSVAGLTEAFF	TGTGCCAGCAGCGTGGCAGGTCTCACTGAAGCTTTCTTT
TRBV6-5	NA	TRBJ2-7	NA	CASSYGRPNTYEQYF	TGTGCCAGCAGTTACGGGCGCCCCAACACCTACGAGCAGTACTTC
TRBV7-8	NA	TRBJ1-3	NA	CASSSYPAGNTIYF	TGTGCCAGCAGCTCCTATCCGGCGGGAAACACCATATATTTT
TRBV10-1	NA	TRBJ1-1	NA	CASAKRAGDTEAFF	TGCGCCAGCGCCAAACGGGCCGGGGACACTGAAGCTTTCTTT
TRBV7-8	once	TRBJ2-1	NA	CASSHTGLYNEQFF	TGTGCCAGCAGCCATACGGGGCTCTACAATGAGCAGTTCTTC
TRBV6-1	NA	TRBJ1-5	TRBD1	CASRGQYNQPQHF	TGTGCCAGCAGGGGACAGTACAATCAGCCCCAGCATTTT
TRBV14	few	TRBJ1-2	TRBD1	CASSRMGLDRGQRGYTF	TGTGCCAGCAGCCGGATGGGGTTGGACAGGGGGCAGCGGGGCTACACCTTC
TRBV27	NA	TRBJ2-1	NA	CASSLSIGLPFGEQFF	TGTGCCAGCAGTTTATCAATCGGTCTTCCTTTTGGGGAGCAGTTCTTC
TRBV11-2	NA	TRBJ1-5	TRBD1	CASSHRGDLPQHF	TGTGCCAGCAGCCACAGGGGGGACCTGCCCCAGCATTTT
TRBV7-4	NA	TRBJ2-7	TRBD1	CASRQKGADSYEQYF	TGTGCCAGCAGACAAAAGGGGGCAGACTCCTACGAGCAGTACTTC
TRBV30	NA	TRBJ2-3	NA	CAWSPQGDTQYF	TGTGCCTGGAGTCCCCAAGGAGATACGCAGTATTTT
TRBV7-3	NA	TRBJ2-3	NA	CASSSRGAADTQYF	TGTGCCAGCAGCTCTAGGGGGGCGGCAGATACGCAGTATTTT
TRBV29-1	NA	TRBJ1-3	NA	CSVEGVAGNTIYF	TGCAGCGTTGAAGGGGTTGCAGGAAACACCATATATTTT
TRBV11-2	few	TRBJ2-7	TRBD2	CASSWTSGGSYEQYF	TGTGCCAGCAGCTGGACTAGCGGGGGTTCCTACGAGCAGTACTTC
TRBV6-1	once	TRBJ2-4	TRBD1	CASSGRTGVGDIQYF	TGTGCCAGCAGTGGTAGGACAGGGGTGGGAGACATTCAGTACTTC
TRBV9	few	TRBJ2-1	NA	CASSVSSNEQFF	TGTGCCAGCAGCGTCAGTAGCAATGAGCAGTTCTTC
TRBV29-1	few	TRBJ1-1	TRBD1	CSVADRAQAFF	TGCAGCGTAGCGGACAGGGCACAAGCTTTCTTT
TRBV7-9	NA	TRBJ2-1	TRBD2	CASEGLAAYNEQFF	TGTGCCAGCGAGGGACTAGCGGCCTACAATGAGCAGTTCTTC
TRBV18	NA	TRBJ1-4	NA	CASSPLDLASEKLFF	TGTGCCAGCTCACCACTGGACCTTGCAAGTGAAAAACTGTTTTTT
TRBV28	NA	TRBJ2-2	NA	CASTGRQGSGELFF	TGTGCCAGCACGGGCAGGCAGGGCTCCGGGGAGCTGTTTTTT
TRBV11-2	NA	TRBJ2-1	TRBD2	CASSSTLAGGGNEQFF	TGTGCCAGCAGCTCGACGTTAGCGGGAGGAGGGAATGAGCAGTTCTTC
TRBV6-6	NA	TRBJ2-4	NA	CASRRDHKNIQYF	TGTGCCAGCCGGAGGGACCACAAAAACATTCAGTACTTC
TRBV9	NA	TRBJ2-7	TRBD1	CASSVGTGDEQYF	TGTGCCAGCAGCGTAGGGACAGGGGACGAGCAGTACTTC
TRBV6-1	NA	TRBJ1-3	NA	CASSETTANSGNTIYF	TGTGCCAGCAGTGAGACGACAGCAAACTCTGGAAACACCATATATTTT
TRBV5-1	NA	TRBJ1-1	TRBD1	CASSTGQAYTEAFF	TGCGCCAGCAGCACGGGACAGGCCTACACTGAAGCTTTCTTT
TRBV29-1	NA	TRBJ1-1	NA	CSVGRENTEAFF	TGCAGCGTGGGCCGCGAGAACACTGAAGCTTTCTTT
TRBV7-9	NA	TRBJ1-1	NA	CASRPTPTGTAEAFF	TGTGCCAGCAGACCAACTCCAACCGGGACCGCTGAAGCTTTCTTT
TRBV30	NA	TRBJ2-6	NA	CAWSDGFGRANVLTF	TGTGCCTGGAGCGATGGATTTGGGCGGGCCAACGTCCTGACTTTC
TRBV6-5	NA	TRBJ1-2	NA	CASSEGQPYGYTF	TGTGCCAGCAGTGAAGGGCAACCCTATGGCTACACCTTC